This T cell receptor (beta chain) was documented in a study of early T cells in non-severe SARS-CoV-2 infection (dated by TCRdb to about 2021). About the study as a whole: Because TCR sequencing was done on bulk RNA from unsorted whole blood, the alpha and beta chains could not be paired. Broad study findings and their caveats: VDJdb matching was skewed toward anti-spike CD8 responses and likely underestimated virus-specific expansions, missing private and CD4 specificities.

From the germline V gene, CDR1 is MNHNS and CDR2 is SASEGT. V is reduced by 4 bases and J by 5 bases, leaving a spacing of 15 bases between them. CDR3 length: 14 amino acids, cysteine to phenylalanine. Only the CDR3 part of the read is kept: 42 bases, read in frame from the first base. Libraries were built with 5' RACE. For sequencing, a NextSeq 500 was employed. To correct for sequencing error and PCR bias, the TCR library protocol tagged individual cDNA molecules with unique molecular identifiers. Both TCR alpha and beta chains were sequenced, and tight co-correlation was observed between alpha and beta sequence abundances in each sample. For the original study's pipeline: V gene, J gene and CDR3 annotation of TCR sequences was performed with Decombinator V4. TCRs were defined as expanded if a significant change between any two time points was detected under a Poisson model with p below 0.0001. TCR abundances were normalised to the total number of TCRs sequenced per sample and were expressed as counts per million. MAIT TCRs were defined by TRAV1-2 paired with TRAJ12, TRAJ20 or TRAJ33, and iNKT TCRs by TRAV10 paired with TRAJ18. A search of VDJdb, accessed on 1 November 2021, was run for TCRs annotated to CMV, EBV and SARS-CoV-2, with TCRs annotated for multiple antigens excluded. Starting from the raw public reads, TCRdb applied fastp trimming at Q25, assembled clones with MiXCR and retained in-frame beta chains. Each entry is one CDR3 protein sequence, shown with its most common DNA and genes. What appears here as the V and J calls and clone size reflects TCRdb's work, not the paper's. Here the sample has some 30,000 distinct CDR3 sequences; around 9% occur a single time. In total, the top ten clones hold over 10% of the sample.

In its sample, this clonotype was seen many times. Its recognized antigen is unknown. No clone much larger than this one lies a single base away; base qualities are absent. This was a case-control study nested in a cohort of healthcare workers in London, UK, who had nasopharyngeal swab PCR tests and blood samples taken every week. Healthcare workers were recruited between 23 and 31 March 2020, during the week of the UK lockdown, and were followed weekly for up to about 15 weeks. Sequenced: whole blood. The V and J segments used are TRBV6-1 and TRBJ2-7; a weak D assignment points to TRBD1 (6 bases agree). The receptor's source is an adult who was a healthcare worker with PCR-confirmed SARS-CoV-2 infection or an uninfected control (not recorded which). The sequenced DNA: TGTGCCAGCAGTGTAGGGGGAAACAGAAACGAGCAGTACTTC. Its protein product is CASSVGGNRNEQYF.